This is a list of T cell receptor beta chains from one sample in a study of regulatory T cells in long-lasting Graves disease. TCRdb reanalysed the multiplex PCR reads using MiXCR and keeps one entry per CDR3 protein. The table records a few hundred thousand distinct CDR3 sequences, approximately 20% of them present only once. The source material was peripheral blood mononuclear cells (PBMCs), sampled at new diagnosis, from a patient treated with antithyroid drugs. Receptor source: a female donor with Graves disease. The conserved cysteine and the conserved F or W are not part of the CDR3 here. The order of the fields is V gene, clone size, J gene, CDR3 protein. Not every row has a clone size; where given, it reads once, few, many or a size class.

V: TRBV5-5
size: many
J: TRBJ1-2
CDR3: ASSLNGQAFYGYT

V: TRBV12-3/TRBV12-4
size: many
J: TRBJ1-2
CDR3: ASSLPGLYGYT

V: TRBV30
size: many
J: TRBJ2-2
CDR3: AWSVRSGGELF

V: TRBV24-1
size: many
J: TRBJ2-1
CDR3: ATSDLWDGYNEQF

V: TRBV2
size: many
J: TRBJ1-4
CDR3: ATDRGNEKLF

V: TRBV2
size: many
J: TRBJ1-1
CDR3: ASMLSGTAKAF

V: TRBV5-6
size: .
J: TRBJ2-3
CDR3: ASSLAMLAHTDTQY

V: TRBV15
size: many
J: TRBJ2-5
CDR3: ATSRPTSGREETQY

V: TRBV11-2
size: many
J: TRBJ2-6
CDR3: ASSPGQGVRGANVLT

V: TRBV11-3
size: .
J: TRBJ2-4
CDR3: ASSLDWVSKNIQY

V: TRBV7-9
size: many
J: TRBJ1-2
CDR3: ASSLEMFSYGYT

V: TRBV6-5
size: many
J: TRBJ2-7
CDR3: ASSYGFSGYEQY

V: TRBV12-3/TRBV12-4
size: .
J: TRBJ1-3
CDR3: ASSRSSGNTIY

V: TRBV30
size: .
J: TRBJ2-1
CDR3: SSGSYNEQF

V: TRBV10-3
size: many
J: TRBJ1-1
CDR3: AISEPGNTEAF

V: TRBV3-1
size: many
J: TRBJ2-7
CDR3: ASSRGQGRNEQY

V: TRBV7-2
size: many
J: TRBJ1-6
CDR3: ASSLQSSNYNSPLH

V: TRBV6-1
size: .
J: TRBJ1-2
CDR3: ASSESSAWGYT

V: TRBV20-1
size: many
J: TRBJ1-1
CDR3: SAQQGGTEAF

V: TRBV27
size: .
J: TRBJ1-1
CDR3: ASSLTPDRATEAF

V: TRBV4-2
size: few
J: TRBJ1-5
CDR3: ASSQQQYSNQPQH

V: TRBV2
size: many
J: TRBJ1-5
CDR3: ASSEWQGDQPQH

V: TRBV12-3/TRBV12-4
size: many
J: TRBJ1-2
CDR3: ASSPRGGSGYT

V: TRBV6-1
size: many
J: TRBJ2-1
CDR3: ASRSRGDNEQF

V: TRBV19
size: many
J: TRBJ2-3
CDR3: ASRNRGSTDTQY

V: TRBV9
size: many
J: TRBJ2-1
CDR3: ASSVSTSGDHEQF

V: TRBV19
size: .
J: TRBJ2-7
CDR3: AITDRTGEQY

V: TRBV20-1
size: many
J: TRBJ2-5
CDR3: SASQLAEETQY

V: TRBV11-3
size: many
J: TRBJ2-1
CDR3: ASREPRHPNEQF

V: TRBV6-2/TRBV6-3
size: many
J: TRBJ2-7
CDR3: ASRIPGGKETSVYYEQY

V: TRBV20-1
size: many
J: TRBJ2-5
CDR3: SAIGGTSDQETQY

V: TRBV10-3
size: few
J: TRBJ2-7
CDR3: ANRLAGAGLYEQY

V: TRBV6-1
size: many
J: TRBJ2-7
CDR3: ASSDATGGEQY

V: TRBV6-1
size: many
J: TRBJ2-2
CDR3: ASKQDRGVTGELF

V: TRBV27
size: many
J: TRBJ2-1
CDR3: ASKWSGSSYNEQF

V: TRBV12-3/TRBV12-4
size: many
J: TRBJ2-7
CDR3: ASSLATGGGYEQY

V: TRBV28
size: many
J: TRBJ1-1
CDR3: ASSLSGARSTEAF

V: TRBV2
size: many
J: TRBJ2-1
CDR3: ASSVSGGNEQF

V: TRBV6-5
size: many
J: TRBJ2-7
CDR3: ASSYSTDSYEQY

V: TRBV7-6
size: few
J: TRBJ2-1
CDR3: ASSSFKGEAYNEQF